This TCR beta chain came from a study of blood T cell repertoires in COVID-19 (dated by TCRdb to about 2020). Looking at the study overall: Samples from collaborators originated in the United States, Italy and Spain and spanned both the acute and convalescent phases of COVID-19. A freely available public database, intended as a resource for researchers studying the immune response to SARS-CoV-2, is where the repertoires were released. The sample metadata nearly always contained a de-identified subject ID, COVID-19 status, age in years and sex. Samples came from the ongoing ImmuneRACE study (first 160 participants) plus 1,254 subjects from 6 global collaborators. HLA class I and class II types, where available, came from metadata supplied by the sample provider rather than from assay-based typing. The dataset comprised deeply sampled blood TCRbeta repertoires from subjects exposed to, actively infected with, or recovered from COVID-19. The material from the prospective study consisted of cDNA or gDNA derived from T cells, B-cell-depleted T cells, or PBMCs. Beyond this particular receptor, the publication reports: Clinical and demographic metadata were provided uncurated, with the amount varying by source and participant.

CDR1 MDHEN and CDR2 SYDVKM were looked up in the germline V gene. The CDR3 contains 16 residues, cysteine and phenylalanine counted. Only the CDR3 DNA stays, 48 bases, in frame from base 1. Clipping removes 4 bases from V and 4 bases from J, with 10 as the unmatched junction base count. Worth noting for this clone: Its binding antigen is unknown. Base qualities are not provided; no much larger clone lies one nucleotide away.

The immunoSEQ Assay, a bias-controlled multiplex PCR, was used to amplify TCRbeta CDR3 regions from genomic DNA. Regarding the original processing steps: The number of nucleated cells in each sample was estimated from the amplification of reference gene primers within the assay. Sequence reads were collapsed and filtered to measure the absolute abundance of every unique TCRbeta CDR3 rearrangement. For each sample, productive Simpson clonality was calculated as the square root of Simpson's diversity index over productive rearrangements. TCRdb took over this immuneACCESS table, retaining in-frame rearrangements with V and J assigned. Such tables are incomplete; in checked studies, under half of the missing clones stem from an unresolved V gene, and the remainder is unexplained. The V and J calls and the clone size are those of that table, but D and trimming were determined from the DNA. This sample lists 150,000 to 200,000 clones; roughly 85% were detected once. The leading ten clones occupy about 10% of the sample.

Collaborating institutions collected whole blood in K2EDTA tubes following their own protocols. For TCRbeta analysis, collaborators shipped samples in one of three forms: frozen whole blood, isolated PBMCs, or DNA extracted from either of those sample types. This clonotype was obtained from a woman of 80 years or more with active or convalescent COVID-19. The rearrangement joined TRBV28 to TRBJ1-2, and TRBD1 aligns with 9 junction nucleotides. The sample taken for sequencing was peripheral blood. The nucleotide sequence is TGTGCCAGCAGTTCGGAAGGGACAGGGAGGATCTATGGCTACACCTTC. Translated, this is CASSSEGTGRIYGYTF.